One sample yielded the 25 T cell receptor beta chains listed below, sequenced in a study of blood T cell repertoires in COVID-19. Some clones are missing from TCRdb's copy, which holds only in-frame ones; the method was immunoSEQ multiplex PCR. The sample records about 270,000 clones, roughly 85% being singletons. Source material: peripheral blood. These receptors were taken from a woman between 18 and 30 years old with acute or convalescent COVID-19.

This rearrangement joins TRBV5-1 to TRBJ2-2; D is perhaps TRBD2 (5 bases). CDR3 size: 16 residues. The germline CDR1 and CDR2 sequences are SGHRS and YFSETQ. V lost 2 bases, J lost 0 bases, and 11 bases lay in between. CDR3 sequence reads: CASSLIATPNTGELFF. As DNA, the CDR3 is TGCGCCAGCAGCTTAATAGCGACACCGAACACCGGGGAGCTGTTTTTT.

The genes are TRBV27 and TRBJ2-7; TRBD1 aligns across 7 bases. Per germline, CDR1 MNHEY and CDR2 SMNVEV (reference sequence). Trimming took 2 bases from V and 3 from J; bases not matched to a gene: 7. The CDR3 length is 15 residues. For the CDR3, the DNA is TGTGCCAGCAGTTTACGAGGGGGCTTTAACTACGAGCAGTACTTC. Its translation: CASSLRGGFNYEQYF.

This clone was seen a few times. In the same sample, other DNA sequences code for this CDR3. V gene TRBV15 combines with J gene TRBJ1-6; no reliable D call. V was cut by 0 bases and J by 5 bases, with 5 bases left in between. Germline V gene lookup returns CDR1 LNHNV and CDR2 YYDKDF (reference sequence). The CDR3 consists of 14 residues. The CDR3 region has the DNA TGTGCCACCAGCAGAGACACTAATAATTCACCCCTCCACTTT. Protein: CATSRDTNNSPLHF.

This clone is a singleton in its sample. The chain has TRBV18 and TRBJ2-7; 7 bases are a match to TRBD1. Germline V gene sequence: CDR1 KGHSH, CDR2 LQKENI. The V and J ends lost 3 bases and 4 bases, in that order; junction bases with no gene match: 9. CDR3 length: 15 amino acids. In DNA, the CDR3 is TGTGCCAGCTCACCGGGCCCGGACAGGCCTTACGAGCAGTACTTC. It specifies CASSPGPDRPYEQYF.

The V gene is TRBV23-1, the J gene TRBJ1-5; tentatively, D is TRBD1 (5 bases). TRBV23-1 is classed as an ORF, of uncertain function. This CDR3 has 23 residues. Trimming cost V 8 bases and J 0 bases, with 38 bases left between them. The CDR3 spells CASVDYRAPHQGFSGYSNQPQHF. In nucleotides, the CDR3 is TGCGCCAGCGTCGATTATCGTGCTCCCCACCAGGGTTTTAGTGGGTATAGCAATCAGCCCCAGCATTTT.

This chain joins TRBV5-1 and TRBJ2-1; 11 bases map to TRBD2. J gave up 5 bases and V 0 bases, and 10 bases lay outside the gene matches. CDR3 length equals 18 residues. Germline lookup yields CDR1 SGHRS and CDR2 YFSETQ. Written as DNA, the CDR3 is TGCGCCAGCAGCTTGGCCGGGTTAGCGGGAGGGGTGAACAATGAGCAGTTCTTC. This encodes CASSLAGLAGGVNNEQFF.

This clone occurred many times. The V gene is TRBV2, the J gene TRBJ2-7, with 10 bases that match TRBD2. Germline assignment: CDR1 SNHLY and CDR2 FYNNEI. The CDR3 is made up of 15 amino acids. The V and J ends lost 6 bases and 7 bases, in that order; junction bases with no gene match: 12. CDR3 amino acids: CASSPRSSGSTEQYF. CDR3 DNA sequence: TGTGCCAGCAGCCCCCGGTCTAGCGGGAGTACTGAGCAGTACTTC.

This chain links TRBV19 with TRBJ2-7; possible D gene TRBD1, 5 bases. V was pared by 3 bases and J by 4 bases, with 10 bases between. Germline CDR1 reads LNHDA; CDR2 reads SQIVND (reference sequence). The CDR3 sequence is 13 residues long. In DNA form, the CDR3 reads TGTGCCAGTAGTATGGGGCAGTTTTACGAGCAGTACTTC. Translated, it gives CASSMGQFYEQYF.

The CDR3 DNA reads as TGTGCCAGCAGCCAGCGACAGGCAGGGGGCTACACCTTC. This codes for CASSQRQAGGYTF. V and J are TRBV14 and TRBJ1-2; a weak D match, TRBD1 (6 bases). Germline CDR1 reads SGHDN; CDR2 reads FVKESK. Deletions cut 3 bases from V and 8 bases from J, with 13 bases between. CDR3 length: 13 residues.

Only one count was recorded for this clone. The chain links TRBV27 to TRBJ1-1, with 8 nucleotides matching TRBD1. The CDR3 covers 14 residues. Germline trimming cut 3 bases from V and 8 bases from J; bases unmatched to any gene: 8. Germline-derived CDR1 and CDR2 are MNHEY and SMNVEV (reference sequence). CDR3 sequence: CASSFGRGLQEAFF. Written as DNA, the CDR3 is TGTGCCAGCAGTTTCGGCAGGGGGCTTCAGGAAGCTTTCTTT.

J is TRBJ1-6 and V is TRBV25-1, with TRBD1 matching 7 bases. Germline lookup yields CDR1 MGHDK and CDR2 SYGVNS. CDR3 size: 15 residues. V dropped 3 bases and J dropped 6; count of bases not matched to a gene: 5. In nucleotides, the CDR3 is TGTGCCAGCAGTGAGTCAGGGGGATCTAATTCACCCCTCCACTTT. Amino acid sequence: CASSESGGSNSPLHF.

The rearrangement links TRBV28 to TRBJ1-1; D is possibly TRBD1 (5 bases). The ends were cut back, 3 bases at V and 9 bases at J, with 14 bases in the middle. Germline V lookup: CDR1 MDHEN, CDR2 SYDVKM. This CDR3 has 13 residues. For the CDR3, the DNA is TGTGCCAGCAGTTTGGGGCAGGAAACGAAAGCTTTCTTT. Its protein is CASSLGQETKAFF.

DNA of the CDR3: TGTGCCAGCAGTTACGGGACAGGGTTAGGAAAGCCCCAGCATTTT. This translates into CASSYGTGLGKPQHF. V is TRBV6-2 or TRBV6-3 and J is TRBJ1-5; 9 bases are a match to TRBD1. The CDR3 covers 15 residues. Losses at the gene ends were 2 bases for V and 8 bases for J; bases not matched to a gene: 7. Germline V gene data show CDR1 as MNHEY and CDR2 as SVGEGT.

This clone has just one count. The chain carries TRBV3-1 (or the pseudogene TRBV3-2) and TRBJ1-6, with TRBD1 matching 7 bases. Germline V CDR1 and CDR2: LGHDT, YNNKEL (reference sequence). The length of the CDR3 is 14 residues. After removal of 4 bases from V and 7 bases from J, the junction contained 4 bases not matched to a gene. The DNA of the CDR3 is TGTGCCAGCAGCCCGGCAGGGGGGAATTCACCCCTCCACTTT. Encoded protein: CASSPAGGNSPLHF.

This chain connects TRBV18 to TRBJ2-2; no firm D call. This CDR3 has 13 amino acids. CDR1 and CDR2 from the germline V gene are KGHSH and LQKENI. V lost 6 bases to trimming and J lost 5 bases, with 10 bases between them. The CDR3 DNA follows: TGTGCCAGCTCCCTAGTTGCAACCGGGGAGCTGTTTTTT. Translation: CASSLVATGELFF.

The chain carries TRBV6-5 and TRBJ1-4; no definite D call. The CDR3 length is 13 residues. The ends were cut back, 0 bases at V and 7 bases at J, with 6 bases in the middle. Germline lookup yields CDR1 MNHEY and CDR2 SVGAGI. CDR3 in amino acids: CASSYSNSEKLFF. The CDR3, as DNA: TGTGCCAGCAGTTACTCGAATAGTGAAAAACTGTTTTTT.

The chain employs TRBV10-3 and TRBJ2-7; TRBD1 is a possible D gene (6 bases). Deletions cut 10 bases from V and 2 bases from J, with 12 bases between. Looked up from germline, CDR1 is ENHRY and CDR2 is SYGVKD. The length of the CDR3 is 12 residues. The CDR3 nucleotides read TGTGCCACAAACAGGGTCCCCTACGAGCAGTACTTC. This gives the protein CATNRVPYEQYF.

The rearrangement links TRBV11-3 to TRBJ2-1; 11 bases align to TRBD2. Germline lookup yields CDR1 SGHNT and CDR2 YENEEA. CDR3 length equals 16 residues. The J segment lost 7 bases and the V segment lost 8 bases, leaving 13 bases of the junction unmatched. The CDR3 nucleotides are TGTGCCAGCGGGACTAGCGGATACGGACGAGTAAATGAGCAGTTCTTC. Its protein product is CASGTSGYGRVNEQFF. Complete variable domain (other parts from reference TRBV11-3 and TRBJ2-1): EAGVVQSPRYKIIEKKQPVAFWCNPISGHNTLYWYLQNLGQGPELLIRYENEEAVDDSQLPKDRFSAERLKGVDSTLKIQPAELGDSAVYLCASGTSGYGRVNEQFFGPGTRLTVL.

This sequence joins TRBV3-1 (or the pseudogene TRBV3-2) and TRBJ2-7; 10 bases match TRBD2. CDR3 length: 20 residues. Germline trimming cut 6 bases from V and 2 bases from J; bases unmatched to any gene: 22. The germline V gene encodes CDR1 LGHDT and CDR2 YNNKEL (reference sequence). CDR3 sequence reads: CASSMPLRTSGQQGPYEQYF. CDR3 coding DNA: TGTGCCAGCAGTATGCCATTAAGGACTAGCGGCCAACAAGGCCCCTACGAGCAGTACTTC.

The chain couples TRBV19 to TRBJ1-2; 9 nucleotides match TRBD1. The CDR3 spans 14 residues. V lost 6 bases, J lost 5 bases, and 7 bases stayed unmatched. In germline, CDR1 is LNHDA, CDR2 SQIVND (reference sequence). The CDR3 here is CASRTRTGVYGYTF. The CDR3 nucleotides are TGTGCCAGTAGGACCAGGACAGGGGTTTATGGCTACACCTTC.

V gene TRBV14 combines with J gene TRBJ2-1, with TRBD2 matching over 7 bases. CDR1 and CDR2 (germline): SGHDN, FVKESK. Trimming took 5 bases from V and 8 from J; bases not matched to a gene: 3. This CDR3 is built from 12 residues. The CDR3 DNA sequence: TGTGCCAGCAGCTTGACTAGCTATGAGCAGTTCTTC. It specifies CASSLTSYEQFF. Filled out from reference TRBV14 and TRBJ2-1, the complete variable domain reads EAGVTQFPSHSVIEKGQTVTLRCDPISGHDNLYWYRRVMGKEIKFLLHFVKESKQDESGMPNNRFLAERTGGTYSTLKVQPAELEDSGVYFCASSLTSYEQFFGPGTRLTVL.

The genes are TRBV11-2 and TRBJ2-7; TRBD2 matches 8 bases. This CDR3 has 14 residues. The ends lost 5 bases at V and 4 bases at J; junction bases unmatched: 7. CDR1 is SGHAT, CDR2 FQNNGV, per germline. In DNA form, the CDR3 reads TGTGCCAGCAGCCAGAGCGGGAGTATTTACGAGCAGTACTTC. Translating it yields CASSQSGSIYEQYF.

V and J are TRBV11-2 and TRBJ1-1; D is unclear. The CDR3 has 14 amino acids. V was trimmed by 5 bases and J by 2 bases, leaving 12 bases between them. Germline-derived CDR1 and CDR2 are SGHAT and FQNNGV. CDR3 amino acids: CASSPPRVNTEAFF. CDR3 sequence (DNA): TGTGCCAGCAGCCCCCCCCGGGTTAACACTGAAGCTTTCTTT.

The chain employs TRBV30 and TRBJ2-3; D is ambiguous. Trimming took off 2 bases at V and 3 bases at J, with 3 bases between the two ends. The germline V gene has CDR1 GTSNPN and CDR2 SVGIG (reference sequence). This CDR3 comprises 11 residues. This chain's CDR3 is CAWSLTDTQYF. The CDR3 coding sequence is TGTGCCTGGAGTCTTACAGATACGCAGTATTTT.

As regards this clone: One end of the junction fails to match germline, which may point to a read error. The chain joins TRBV6-6 to TRBJ2-1; a weak D match, TRBD2 (5 bases). Looked up from germline, CDR1 is MNHNY and CDR2 is SVGAGI (reference sequence). The CDR3 length is 12 residues. CDR3 region: CATSTGYNEQFF. The CDR3 DNA reads TGTGCCACCAGTACGGGGTACAATGAGCAGTTCTTC.